These T cell receptor beta chains were read from a single sample in a study of brain metastases from non-small cell lung cancer. Profiling relied on immunoSEQ multiplex PCR, and the TCRdb table lists in-frame clones only, not all of them. Of roughly 2,000 clones listed, 80% are singletons. Material: tumor-adjacent normal tissue. The receptors come from a donor aged 40 or over with non-small cell lung cancer. The CDR3 runs from the conserved cysteine through the conserved F or W. D genes are given only for firm matches. Clone size is not always given. Where it is, it says once, few, many or a class for expanded clones.

v_gene	d_gene	j_gene	abundance	CDR3nt	CDR3aa
TRBV7-5	NA	TRBJ1-1	NA	TGTGTCAGAAGCTTCTTAAAGAGGGACAGCCGTATGAACACTGAAGCTTTCTTT	CVRSFLKRDSRMNTEAFF
TRBV7-6	TRBD2	TRBJ2-5	few	TGTGCCAGCAGCCCCCCGCGGGGGGGCTTGGAGACCCAGTACTTC	CASSPPRGGLETQYF
TRBV10-3	NA	TRBJ2-3	few	TGTGCCATCAGTGACTGGGGACAAAGCACAGATACGCAGTATTTT	CAISDWGQSTDTQYF
TRBV5-1	TRBD1	TRBJ1-1	NA	TGCGCCAGCAGCCCCAGGGGGAGGACGAACACTGAAGCTTTCTTT	CASSPRGRTNTEAFF
TRBV27	NA	TRBJ2-3	few	TGTGCCAGCAGTTTCCTAACTACTAGCACAGATACGCAGTATTTT	CASSFLTTSTDTQYF
TRBV12-3/TRBV12-4	NA	TRBJ2-3	NA	TGTGCCAGCAGTTTTAGGGATTCGCCGCAGTATTTT	CASSFRDSPQYF
TRBV18	NA	TRBJ2-5	NA	TGTGCCAGCTCACCAACTCAGATCCATGAGACCCAGTACTTC	CASSPTQIHETQYF
TRBV6-6	NA	TRBJ1-2	NA	TGTGCCAGCAGTTACGGGGGAAAGGATGGCTACACCTTC	CASSYGGKDGYTF
TRBV19	NA	TRBJ1-2	NA	TGTGCCAGTAGTGCCGGGTCAAAGGGCGGCTACACCTTC	CASSAGSKGGYTF
TRBV19	TRBD2	TRBJ2-3	NA	TGTGCCAGTAGTTCCCGGACTAGCGGTTTCGATGATACGCAGTATTTT	CASSSRTSGFDDTQYF
TRBV15	NA	TRBJ2-3	few	TGTGCCACCAGCAGAGGGATTGCGGGGACCGACACAGATACGCAGTATTTT	CATSRGIAGTDTDTQYF
TRBV3-1/TRBV3-2	NA	TRBJ2-1	NA	TGTGCCAGCAGCCCAGGGGGGGCGTACAATGAGCAGTTCTTC	CASSPGGAYNEQFF
TRBV29-1	NA	TRBJ2-2	NA	TGCAGCGGAACCAAGGGTACCGGGGAGCTGTTTTTT	CSGTKGTGELFF
TRBV19	TRBD2	TRBJ2-7	NA	TGTGCCAGTAGCGGGGGGGCCGGGCAGTACTTC	CASSGGAGQYF
TRBV5-1	NA	TRBJ2-1	NA	TGCGCCAGCAGCTTGTCGCTCGGGGGATACTACAATGAGCAGTTCTTC	CASSLSLGGYYNEQFF
TRBV20-1	NA	TRBJ1-4	large	TGCAGTGCTAGTCTCGGGGCGGCTAATGAAAAACTGTTTTTT	CSASLGAANEKLFF
TRBV9	TRBD1	TRBJ1-1	NA	TGTGCCAGCAGCGTGGGGACAGGCATTATGAACACTGAAGCTTTCTTT	CASSVGTGIMNTEAFF
TRBV11-3	NA	TRBJ1-2	NA	TGTGCCAGCAGCTTAGGGCCCGGGATCCTTTCCGGCTACACCTTC	CASSLGPGILSGYTF
TRBV28	NA	TRBJ1-1	NA	TGTGCCAGCGGAAGCGGACAGCCCGGGGAAGCTTTCTTT	CASGSGQPGEAFF
TRBV15	TRBD1	TRBJ1-2	NA	TGTGCCACCAGCCAACGGACAGGGTCAGGCTACACCTTC	CATSQRTGSGYTF
TRBV9	TRBD2	TRBJ2-1	NA	TGTGCCAGCAGCGTTAGCGGGATCTCCCACAATGAGCAGTTCTTC	CASSVSGISHNEQFF
TRBV27	NA	TRBJ1-2	NA	TGTGCCAGCAGTTGGGCCCCTTCGGATGGCTACACCTTC	CASSWAPSDGYTF
TRBV6-5	NA	TRBJ1-1	NA	TGTGCCAGCGGACAAAGGGCCGGAGAGAGAGCTTTCTTT	CASGQRAGERAFF
TRBV5-4	NA	TRBJ1-6	NA	TGTGCCAGCAGCTTATCCGGGACAAGTGCTTCACCCCTCCACTTT	CASSLSGTSASPLHF
TRBV7-8	TRBD1	TRBJ1-1	once	TGTGCCAGCAGCCCGCGGACAGGGGGCACTGAAGCTTTCTTT	CASSPRTGGTEAFF
TRBV6-1	TRBD1	TRBJ2-7	NA	TGTGCCAGCAGTGAACCGGACAGGGGTAACTCCTACGAGCAGTACTTC	CASSEPDRGNSYEQYF
TRBV5-1	TRBD2	TRBJ2-3	NA	TGCGCCAGCAGCCCCAGCGGGAGGGCCACAGATACGCAGTATTTT	CASSPSGRATDTQYF
TRBV5-4	NA	TRBJ1-6	NA	TGTGCCAGCAGTTTGGACGGCAATTCACCCCTCCACTTT	CASSLDGNSPLHF
TRBV21-1	NA	TRBJ2-7	NA	TGTGCCAGCAGCAAAGCATCCGCGGGTCGGAGCTACGAGCAGTACTTC	CASSKASAGRSYEQYF
TRBV28	NA	TRBJ1-6	NA	TGTGCCAGCAGTTTAAGGGCCAGGGGTAGTTCACCCCTCCACTTT	CASSLRARGSSPLHF
TRBV6-5	NA	TRBJ2-7	NA	TGTGCCAGCGGCGAGTGGGGCCAGGTGATGAGCGAGCAGTACTTC	CASGEWGQVMSEQYF
TRBV28	TRBD1	TRBJ2-7	NA	TGTGCCAGCAGTTGGGGGACAGGGGGCTACGAGCAGTACTTC	CASSWGTGGYEQYF
TRBV5-1	TRBD2	TRBJ2-2	NA	TGCGCCAGCAGCCTCCTAGCGGGAGTCTCCACCGGGGAGCTGTTTTTT	CASSLLAGVSTGELFF
TRBV27	NA	TRBJ2-5	NA	TGTGCCAGCAGTCTGACCCAGGGGACTACCTCCGCCCAGTACTTC	CASSLTQGTTSAQYF
TRBV9	TRBD1	TRBJ1-2	NA	TGTGCCAACAGCCCCTTCGACAGGGGGTCTAACTATGGCTACACCTTC	CANSPFDRGSNYGYTF
TRBV19	TRBD1	TRBJ2-7	NA	TGTGCCAGTAAGATCCGGACAGGTTCAATCCACGAGCAGTACTTC	CASKIRTGSIHEQYF
TRBV9	NA	TRBJ1-1	NA	TGTGCCAGCAGCGTAACAGGTAACACTGAAGCTTTCTTT	CASSVTGNTEAFF
TRBV5-6	TRBD2	TRBJ2-1	NA	TGTGCCAGCAGTTGGGGGGTTAGCGGGATTCTCAATGAGCAGTTCTTC	CASSWGVSGILNEQFF
TRBV10-3	TRBD1	TRBJ1-1	NA	TGTGCCATCAGTGACAGGGGGCCAGTGAACACTGAAGCTTTCTTT	CAISDRGPVNTEAFF
TRBV9	TRBD1	TRBJ2-1	once	TGTGCCAGCAGGGAAGGGACAGGCGTTTTGAATAAGCAGTTCTTC	CASREGTGVLNKQFF
TRBV28	NA	TRBJ2-7	large	TGTGCCAGCAGTTCCTCCTACGAGCAGTACTTC	CASSSSYEQYF
TRBV2	TRBD1	TRBJ2-3	NA	TGTGCCAGCAGCGGGACAGTCTCTAGCACAGATACGCAGTATTTT	CASSGTVSSTDTQYF
TRBV6-5	NA	TRBJ1-1	NA	TGTGCCACCAAACTATCGGACCAGGACACTGAAGCTTTCTTT	CATKLSDQDTEAFF
TRBV7-3	NA	TRBJ1-2	NA	TGTGCCAGCAGCGCCGACAGGACGAGGGGCTACACCTTC	CASSADRTRGYTF
TRBV11-2	NA	TRBJ1-2	NA	TGTGCCAGCAGCTTAGGCGGGGGCACCAGCAGGGGCTACACCTTC	CASSLGGGTSRGYTF
TRBV5-1	NA	TRBJ1-1	NA	TGCGCCAGCAGCTTGGCCATGGCCGGTGAAGCTTTCTTT	CASSLAMAGEAFF
TRBV7-9	NA	TRBJ1-1	NA	TGTGCCAGCAGCTCGGGATTGGGGCATCACACTGAAGCTTTCTTT	CASSSGLGHHTEAFF
TRBV5-1	NA	TRBJ1-1	NA	TGCGCCAGCAGCTTGGCCCCAGGGTCTAACATGAACACTGAAGCTTTCTTT	CASSLAPGSNMNTEAFF
TRBV6-1	NA	TRBJ1-6	NA	TGTGCCAGCAGTGATGTTGGAGTAGTCTCACCCCTCCACTTT	CASSDVGVVSPLHF
TRBV28	NA	TRBJ1-1	NA	TGTGCCAGTATAGTAGGGTCCGGGGTAGCTTTCTTT	CASIVGSGVAFF
TRBV23-1	NA	TRBJ1-1	NA	TGCGCCAGCAGTCATCGGCCCATCCTTCCGGGACAAACTGAAGCTTTCTTT	CASSHRPILPGQTEAFF
TRBV5-5	NA	TRBJ2-2	NA	TGTGCCAGCAGCGGAGGAGGGAATGCCGGGGAGCTGTTTTTT	CASSGGGNAGELFF